The 3 T cell receptor beta chains below were found in one sample sequenced in a study of blood T cells in healthy people across ages. A sample-barcoded 5' primer and a J-beta primer mix were used in a second PCR of roughly 7 to 11 cycles. TCRdb reprocessed the 5' RACE reads with MiXCR, giving one entry per CDR3 protein. The sample includes more than 900,000 distinct CDR3 sequences, about 25% of them seen just once. The same sample was also used in a study of T cells of mothers and their children.

What was sequenced was blood. Every receptor here comes from a girl aged 2 to 9 in good health.

This clonotype was recorded a few times. This chain joins TRBV4-1 and TRBJ1-6; D is perhaps TRBD1 (5 bases). Germline V gives CDR1 MGHRA, CDR2 YSYEKL. This CDR3 is built from 16 residues. V was clipped by 4 bases and J by 10 bases, with 20 bases between them. The CDR3 nucleotides read TGCGCCAGCAGCCTCCTAAACCCGACAGACGGGTCACCCCTCCACTTT. Translated: CASSLLNPTDGSPLHF.

The gene calls are TRBV7-9 and TRBJ2-5; D possibly matches TRBD1 or TRBD2 (5 bases each). The end of the DNA aligns better with TRBJ2-7, so the J call may be wrong. This CDR3 has 16 amino acids. CDR1 and CDR2 (germline): SEHNR, FQNEAQ (reference sequence). In DNA, the CDR3 is TGTGCCAGCAGCTTAGGTTGGCAGGGCGCTAGCAACGAGCAGTACTTC. Its translation is CASSLGWQGASNEQYF.

Only a few counts were recorded for this clonotype. The J gene is TRBJ2-7, the V gene TRBV28, with a possible D match to TRBD2 (6 bases). Trimming left V 1 base short and J 6 bases short, with 19 bases between. The CDR3 loop spans 16 amino acids. In germline, CDR1 is MDHEN, CDR2 SYDVKM. The CDR3 coding sequence is TGTGCCAGCAGTTTATTCGGGGGAATCAGCCCCCTCGAGCAGTACTTC. Translation gives CASSLFGGISPLEQYF.